Listed below are T cell receptor beta chains from one sample, sequenced in a study of blood T cell repertoires in COVID-19. Sequenced by immunoSEQ multiplex PCR; TCRdb stores in-frame clones only, minus some. There are about 140,000 clones in the sample; more than 60% occur only once, and around 14% lies in the top ten. Input material: peripheral blood. All receptors derive from a man older than 75 with acute or convalescent COVID-19. CDR3s include the opening cysteine and the closing phenylalanine or tryptophan. A D gene is named only where the DNA matches it firmly. Size is omitted from some rows. Given values are once, few, many or a class for expanded clones.

J gene | clone size | V gene | D gene | CDR3 protein | CDR3 DNA
TRBJ2-1 | - | TRBV5-4 | TRBD1 | CASSNGQGINEQFF | TGTGCCAGCAGCAATGGACAGGGGATCAATGAGCAGTTCTTC
TRBJ2-2 | - | TRBV5-1 | TRBD2 | CASSIPRSGGANTGELFF | TGCGCCAGCAGCATCCCGCGGAGCGGGGGGGCGAACACCGGGGAGCTGTTTTTT
TRBJ2-1 | - | TRBV15 | TRBD1 | CATSRGGTAYNEQFF | TGTGCCACCAGCAGAGGAGGGACAGCCTACAATGAGCAGTTCTTC
TRBJ2-6 | - | TRBV7-3 | TRBD2 | CASSRTSGGSGANVLTF | TGTGCCAGCAGCCGGACTAGCGGGGGCTCTGGGGCCAACGTCCTGACTTTC
TRBJ2-5 | - | TRBV7-8 | TRBD1 | CASSNGQDQETQYF | TGTGCCAGCAGCAACGGACAGGATCAAGAGACCCAGTACTTC
TRBJ2-5 | - | TRBV5-1 | TRBD2 | CASSLTSAQETQYF | TGCGCCAGCAGCTTGACTAGCGCCCAAGAGACCCAGTACTTC
TRBJ2-3 | - | TRBV9 | TRBD2 | CASSVGASGLTDTQYF | TGTGCCAGCAGCGTAGGGGCTAGCGGCCTGACAGATACGCAGTATTTT
TRBJ1-1 | once | TRBV20-1 | - | CSASGTGISAFF | TGCAGTGCTAGTGGAACCGGGATTTCGGCTTTCTTT
TRBJ2-3 | - | TRBV30 | - | CAWSIGGPRTAGDTQYF | TGTGCCTGGAGTATTGGAGGACCTCGTACGGCAGGAGATACGCAGTATTTT
TRBJ2-5 | few | TRBV5-5 | TRBD1 | CASSSGTETQYF | TGTGCCAGCAGCTCCGGGACAGAAACCCAGTACTTC
TRBJ2-5 | - | TRBV7-9 | - | CASSFRGDQETQYF | TGTGCCAGCAGCTTCCGGGGAGACCAAGAGACCCAGTACTTC
TRBJ2-3 | - | TRBV28 | TRBD2 | CASWGAGGHRYTDTQYF | TGTGCCAGCTGGGGCGCGGGGGGACATAGATACACAGATACGCAGTATTTT
TRBJ2-7 | - | TRBV21-1 | - | CASSPRWGPLREQYF | TGTGCCAGCAGCCCCCGGTGGGGGCCGTTACGCGAGCAGTACTTC
TRBJ2-5 | - | TRBV19 | - | CASSKVGAGQETQYF | TGTGCCAGTAGTAAGGTGGGGGCAGGGCAAGAGACCCAGTACTTC
TRBJ2-7 | few | TRBV7-8 | - | CASSFVQGPYEQYF | TGTGCCAGCAGCTTTGTGCAGGGTCCCTACGAGCAGTACTTC
TRBJ2-7 | - | TRBV10-3 | TRBD1 | CAITSGDRDFYEQYF | TGTGCCATCACCTCCGGGGACAGGGATTTCTACGAGCAGTACTTC
TRBJ1-6 | - | TRBV15 | - | CATSRVEGPLHF | TGTGCCACCAGCAGAGTCGAGGGACCCCTCCACTTT
TRBJ2-1 | - | TRBV4-1 | TRBD1 | CASSQGLRGQVHNEQFF | TGCGCCAGCAGCCAAGGCCTCCGGGGACAGGTACACAATGAGCAGTTCTTC
TRBJ2-7 | once | TRBV28 | TRBD2 | CASSPTPTGGRAYEQYF | TGTGCCAGCAGTCCCACGCCCACGGGGGGACGGGCCTACGAGCAGTACTTC
TRBJ2-1 | - | TRBV18 | TRBD2 | CASSPSTGGYNEQFF | TGTGCCAGCTCACCGAGTACGGGGGGGTACAATGAGCAGTTCTTC
TRBJ2-2 | - | TRBV7-3 | TRBD1 | CASSVDREGELFF | TGTGCCAGCAGCGTAGACAGGGAAGGGGAGCTGTTTTTT
TRBJ2-2 | - | TRBV6-5 | TRBD1 | CASGTGVTGELFF | TGTGCCAGCGGGACAGGGGTCACCGGGGAGCTGTTTTTT
TRBJ1-6 | - | TRBV7-2 | TRBD1 | CASSPNTGGGSGSPLHF | TGTGCCAGCAGCCCTAACACAGGGGGCGGTTCTGGTTCACCCCTCCACTTT
TRBJ1-1 | few | TRBV5-4 | TRBD1 | CASSLRGPGGKNEAFF | TGTGCCAGCAGCTTGAGGGGGCCAGGGGGTAAGAATGAAGCTTTCTTT
TRBJ2-7 | - | TRBV15 | TRBD1 | CATSSPGQGALEQYF | TGTGCCACCAGCAGCCCGGGACAGGGGGCCCTCGAGCAGTACTTC
TRBJ2-2 | - | TRBV5-4 | - | CASSRDTSFIGELFF | TGTGCCAGCAGTCGGGACACCTCCTTTATCGGGGAGCTGTTTTTT
TRBJ1-5 | - | TRBV28 | - | CASSPRDTQPQHF | TGTGCCAGCAGTCCTCGGGACACCCAGCCCCAGCATTTT
TRBJ2-7 | - | TRBV30 | - | CAWSAGARGRAYEQYF | TGTGCCTGGAGTGCCGGGGCCAGGGGCAGGGCCTACGAGCAGTACTTC
TRBJ2-3 | - | TRBV4-1 | TRBD2 | CASSQLSGGPFTDTQYF | TGCGCCAGCAGCCAGTTAAGCGGGGGACCTTTCACAGATACGCAGTATTTT